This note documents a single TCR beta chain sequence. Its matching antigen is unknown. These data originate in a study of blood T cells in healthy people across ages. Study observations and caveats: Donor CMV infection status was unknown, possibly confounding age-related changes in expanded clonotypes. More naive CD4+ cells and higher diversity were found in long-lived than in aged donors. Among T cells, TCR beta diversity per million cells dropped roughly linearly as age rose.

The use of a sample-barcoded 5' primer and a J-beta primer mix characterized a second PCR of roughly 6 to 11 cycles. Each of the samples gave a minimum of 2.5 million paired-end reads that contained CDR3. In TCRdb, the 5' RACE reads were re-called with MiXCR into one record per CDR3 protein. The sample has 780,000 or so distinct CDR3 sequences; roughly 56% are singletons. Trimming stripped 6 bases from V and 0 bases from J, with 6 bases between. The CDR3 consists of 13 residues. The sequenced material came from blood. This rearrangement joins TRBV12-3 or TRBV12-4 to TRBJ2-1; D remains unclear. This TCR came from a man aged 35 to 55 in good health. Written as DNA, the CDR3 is TGTGCCAGCAGGGTCTTCTCCTACAATGAGCAGTTCTTC. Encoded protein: CASRVFSYNEQFF.